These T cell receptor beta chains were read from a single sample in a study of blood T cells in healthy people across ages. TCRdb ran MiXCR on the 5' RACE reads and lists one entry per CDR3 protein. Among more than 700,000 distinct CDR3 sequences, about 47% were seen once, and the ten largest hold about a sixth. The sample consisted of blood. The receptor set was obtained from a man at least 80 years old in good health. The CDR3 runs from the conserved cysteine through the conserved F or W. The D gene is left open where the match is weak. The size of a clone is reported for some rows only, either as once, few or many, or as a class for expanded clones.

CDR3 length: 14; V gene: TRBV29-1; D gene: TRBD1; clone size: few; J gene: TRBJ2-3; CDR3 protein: CSVGMGQGADTQYF; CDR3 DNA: TGCAGCGTTGGCATGGGACAGGGGGCAGATACGCAGTATTTT
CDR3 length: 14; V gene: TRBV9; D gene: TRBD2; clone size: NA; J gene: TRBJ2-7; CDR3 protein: CASSVGLEGNEQYF; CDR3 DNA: TGTGCCAGCAGCGTGGGACTAGAGGGGAATGAGCAGTACTTC
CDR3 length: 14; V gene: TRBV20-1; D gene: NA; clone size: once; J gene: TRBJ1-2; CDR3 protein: CSALTDTIGYGYTF; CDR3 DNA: TGCAGTGCTCTCACCGACACCATAGGCTATGGCTACACCTTC
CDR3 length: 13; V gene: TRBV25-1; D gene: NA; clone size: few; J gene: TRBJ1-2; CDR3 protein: CASSDVGGYGYTF; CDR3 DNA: TGTGCCAGCAGTGACGTGGGAGGGTATGGCTACACCTTC
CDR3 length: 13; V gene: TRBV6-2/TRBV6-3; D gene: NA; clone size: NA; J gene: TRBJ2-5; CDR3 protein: CASSWNKQETQYF; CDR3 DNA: TGTGCCAGCAGTTGGAATAAACAAGAGACCCAGTACTTC
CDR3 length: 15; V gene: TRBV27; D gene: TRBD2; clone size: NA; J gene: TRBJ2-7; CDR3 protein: CASSLFPSGLGEQYF; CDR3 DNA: TGTGCCAGCAGTTTATTTCCTAGCGGATTGGGCGAGCAGTACTTC
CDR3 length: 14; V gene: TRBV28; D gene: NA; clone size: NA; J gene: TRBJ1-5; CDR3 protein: CASSLGWGNQPQHF; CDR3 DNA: TGTGCCAGCAGTTTAGGTTGGGGCAATCAGCCCCAGCATTTT
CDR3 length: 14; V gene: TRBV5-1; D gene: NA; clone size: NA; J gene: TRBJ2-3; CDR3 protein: CASSLESPTDTQYF; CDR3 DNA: TGCGCCAGCAGTTTAGAGTCCCCCACAGATACGCAGTATTTT
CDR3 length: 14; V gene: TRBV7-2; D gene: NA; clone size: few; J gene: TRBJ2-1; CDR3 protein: CASSKGGAYNEQFF; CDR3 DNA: TGTGCCAGCAGCAAAGGGGGTGCCTACAATGAGCAGTTCTTC
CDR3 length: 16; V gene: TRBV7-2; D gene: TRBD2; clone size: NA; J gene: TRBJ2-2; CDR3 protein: CASSRSGLGYTGELFF; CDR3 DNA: TGTGCCAGCAGCCGATCGGGACTAGGGTACACCGGGGAGCTGTTTTTT
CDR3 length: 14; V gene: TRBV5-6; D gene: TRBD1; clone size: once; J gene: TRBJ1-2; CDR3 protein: CASSQGQGRLGYTF; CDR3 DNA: TGTGCCAGCAGCCAAGGACAGGGGCGTTTGGGCTACACCTTC